The rows below give T cell receptor beta chains drawn from one sample of a study of regulatory T cells in long-lasting Graves disease. A single record per CDR3 protein comes from TCRdb applying MiXCR to the multiplex PCR reads. The repertoire holds a few hundred thousand distinct CDR3 sequences, with 10% to 15% as singletons. These data also formed part of another study, on T cells in Graves' hyperthyroidism and ophthalmopathy.

The sample was peripheral blood mononuclear cells (PBMCs), taken at new diagnosis, from a patient treated with antithyroid drugs. The receptor source for this set is a young woman with Graves disease. CDR3s include the opening cysteine and the closing phenylalanine or tryptophan. A D gene is named only where the DNA matches it firmly. Some rows mark clone size as missing; the rest say once, few, many or name a class of expanded clone.

j_call clone_size d_call v_call cdr3_nt cdr3_aa
TRBJ1-5 many . TRBV7-2 TGTGCCAGCAGCTGGGAATATCAGCCCCAGCATTTT CASSWEYQPQHF
TRBJ2-5 many TRBD1 TRBV2 TGTGCCAGCAGCTACGACCGGGACAGACGAGAGGCCCAGTACTTC CASSYDRDRREAQYF
TRBJ2-2 few . TRBV24-1 TGTGCCACCAGGGCCGGGGGCCACAACACCGGGGAGCTGTTTTTT CATRAGGHNTGELFF
TRBJ2-1 . TRBD2 TRBV7-9 TGTGCCAGCACCGACGCAGGGACTAGCGGGGGGTCCGGAACCGCCTACAATGAGCAGTTCTTC CASTDAGTSGGSGTAYNEQFF
TRBJ2-1 many TRBD2 TRBV11-2 TGTGCCAGCAGCACAAGCGGGAGGGCCATCAATGAGCAGTTCTTC CASSTSGRAINEQFF
TRBJ2-3 many TRBD2 TRBV29-1 TGCAGCGTTGGCCCGGGACTAGCGGCACTAGATACGCAGTATTTT CSVGPGLAALDTQYF
TRBJ2-2 . . TRBV7-7 TGTGCTAGCAGCTTTCGACCCGGGAACACCGGGGAGCTGTTTTTT CASSFRPGNTGELFF
TRBJ1-2 . . TRBV15 TGTGCCACCAGCCCCCCCCCCGGGGTAGGCTATGGCTACACCTTC CATSPPPGVGYGYTF
TRBJ2-1 . TRBD1 TRBV28 TGTGCCAGCAGCCCTGACAGGGGTGAGCAGTTCTTC CASSPDRGEQFF
TRBJ2-1 many TRBD2 TRBV28 TGTGCCAGCAGATCCGGACTAGCGGGACTCTACAATGAGCAGTTCTTC CASRSGLAGLYNEQFF
TRBJ2-1 many TRBD1 TRBV27 TGTGCCAGCAGTTTCCGGACCGGGACAGACCAAGGAAGCTCCTACAATGAGCAGTTCTTC CASSFRTGTDQGSSYNEQFF
TRBJ2-5 many . TRBV6-2/TRBV6-3 TGTGCCAGCAGGAAGGACAGTCGAGCGAGGGAGACCCAGTACTTC CASRKDSRARETQYF
TRBJ2-2 . . TRBV7-2 TGTGCCAGCAGCTTAGGATACAGATGGATCACCGGGGAGCTGTTTTTT CASSLGYRWITGELFF
TRBJ2-3 many . TRBV7-2 TGTGCCAGCAGCTTCGGGGGGCGCCGCACAGATACGCAGTATTTT CASSFGGRRTDTQYF
TRBJ2-2 many . TRBV30 TGTGCCTGGAGTCCGCGACTTTCCGGGGAGCTGTTTTTT CAWSPRLSGELFF
TRBJ1-1 many . TRBV7-9 TGTGCCAGCAGTATTCTAATAAACACTGAAGCTTTCTTT CASSILINTEAFF
TRBJ1-1 few . TRBV7-9 TGTGCCAGCAGCCCACGGATGGCTGAAGCTTTCTTT CASSPRMAEAFF
TRBJ2-7 many TRBD1 TRBV27 TGTGCCAGCAGTCAAAGGGACAGAGCCTACGAGCAGTACTTC CASSQRDRAYEQYF
TRBJ1-5 many . TRBV20-1 TGCAGTGCCACTGGGTTTCCTTATAGCAATCAGCCCCAGCATTTT CSATGFPYSNQPQHF
TRBJ2-2 few . TRBV7-9 TGTGCCAGCAGCTTATCCAGGGGTCAGCTTTCTAAAGGGAACACCGGGGAGCTGTTTTTT CASSLSRGQLSKGNTGELFF
TRBJ1-6 many . TRBV28 TGTGCCAGTATGCCACCCCTCCACTTT CASMPPLHF
TRBJ2-1 many . TRBV20-1 TGCAGTGCTAGAGATCGTATAGCGGAAAGCTACAATGAGCAGTTCTTC CSARDRIAESYNEQFF
TRBJ1-5 . TRBD1 TRBV19 TGTGCCAGTACCCCTCGGACAGGGGGTTATAGCAATCAGCCCCAGCATTTT CASTPRTGGYSNQPQHF
TRBJ2-1 many . TRBV9 TGTGCCAGCAGCGTAGGGACTACCAATGAGCAGTTCTTC CASSVGTTNEQFF
TRBJ2-2 few TRBD2 TRBV7-9 TGTGCCAGCAGCTTAGGGACTAGAGAAACCGGGGAGCTGTTTTTT CASSLGTRETGELFF
TRBJ2-3 few . TRBV6-1 TGTGCCAGCAGGTTCCTCACCACAGATACGCAGTATTTT CASRFLTTDTQYF
TRBJ2-1 few . TRBV29-1 TGCAGCGTTAGATCCCTCTCCTACAATGAGCAGTTCTTC CSVRSLSYNEQFF
TRBJ1-2 many . TRBV6-1 TGTGCCAGCAGTGAATCCGTGTATAAGCCGGCGAACTATGGCTACACCTTC CASSESVYKPANYGYTF
TRBJ2-3 . TRBD1 TRBV20-1 TGCAGTCTATACAGGGGGAGGACTGAAGCTCCCTTT CSLYRGRTEAPF
TRBJ2-1 few TRBD2 TRBV4-2 TGTGCCAGCAGCCAAGGCCTAGCGGGAGTAGATGAGCAGTTCTTC CASSQGLAGVDEQFF
TRBJ1-1 many . TRBV9 TGTGCCAGCAGCGTAGCTTATAGGGGCACTGAAGCTTTCTTT CASSVAYRGTEAFF
TRBJ2-1 many . TRBV13 TGTGCCAGCAGCCGCAGAGGGGATCCAGCATACAATGAGCAGTTCTTC CASSRRGDPAYNEQFF
TRBJ2-3 . . TRBV4-3 TGCGCCAGCAGCCGGGGGCACGCGTCTAGCACAGATACGCAGTATTTT CASSRGHASSTDTQYF
TRBJ2-5 few TRBD2 TRBV4-3 TGCGCCAGCGCGAAAGCGGGAGGGGTAGAGACCCAGTACTTC CASAKAGGVETQYF
TRBJ2-7 many . TRBV29-1 TGCAGCGTTGAAGGGGAAAGCTACGAGCAGTACTTC CSVEGESYEQYF
TRBJ1-2 . . TRBV10-3 TGTGCCATCAGTGAGTTCGAGACGGCTATCTATGGCTACACCTTC CAISEFETAIYGYTF
TRBJ2-5 . TRBD1 TRBV4-3 TGCGCCAGCAGCCAACTAAGACAGGGGGTCCAAGAGACCCAGTACTTC CASSQLRQGVQETQYF
TRBJ2-7 many TRBD2 TRBV4-1 TGCGCCAGCAGCCAACTACTAGCGGGTAGCTCCTACGAGCAGTACTTC CASSQLLAGSSYEQYF
TRBJ2-7 many . TRBV28 TGTGCCAGCAGTTACGACACATACGAGCAGTACTTC CASSYDTYEQYF
TRBJ2-4 . TRBD2 TRBV15 TGTGCCACCAGCATAGCGGGAGAAAACATTCAGTACTTC CATSIAGENIQYF
TRBJ2-7 few TRBD1 TRBV7-9 TGTGCCAGCAGCTTAAAGACAGGGCCCCCCCCCGACTTC CASSLKTGPPPDF
TRBJ1-1 many . TRBV19 TGTGCCAGTAGTCCCCCAGGGGCTGAAGCTTTCTTT CASSPPGAEAFF
TRBJ1-6 many . TRBV7-3 TGTGCCAGCAGCTTCGAGGTTAATTCACCCCTCCACTTT CASSFEVNSPLHF
TRBJ1-1 many . TRBV12-3/TRBV12-4 TGTGCCAGCAGTTTGGGTCTGACAGGACGTCAAGTAGCTTTCTTT CASSLGLTGRQVAFF
TRBJ2-1 . TRBD2 TRBV7-3 TGTGCCAGCAGCATACCGGGGGGGAGGGCCCTCAATGAGCAGTTCTTC CASSIPGGRALNEQFF
TRBJ2-5 few TRBD2 TRBV29-1 TGCAGCGTTGGGGGGACTAGCGGGAGTCTTCCAGAGACCCAGTACTTC CSVGGTSGSLPETQYF
TRBJ2-5 many TRBD1 TRBV7-9 TGTGCCAGCAGCTTGGGACAGGGTCCGGAGACCCAGTACTTC CASSLGQGPETQYF
TRBJ1-4 . . TRBV28 TGTGCCAGCAGCCGCGCCGGGCGGGAAAAACTGTTTTTT CASSRAGREKLFF
TRBJ2-7 . TRBD1 TRBV28 TGTGCCAGCAGTCACGCCGGGACAGGGGGCTACGAGCAGTACTTC CASSHAGTGGYEQYF
TRBJ2-1 few . TRBV4-1 TGCGCCAGCAGCCAAGATACACCCCCAAGTCCACTCGATGAGCAGTTCTTC CASSQDTPPSPLDEQFF
TRBJ2-1 . TRBD2 TRBV14 TGTGCCAGCAGCTCAGCGGGGGTGAGGGACAATGAGCAGTTCTTC CASSSAGVRDNEQFF
TRBJ1-2 many TRBD1 TRBV2 TGTGCCAGCAGTGGCAATTTCCGGGACAGCCAAGGCTACACCTTC CASSGNFRDSQGYTF
TRBJ2-5 . TRBD2 TRBV7-9 TGTGCCAGCAGGGCAAAACTAGCGGGGGTTGGGGAGACCCAGTACTTC CASRAKLAGVGETQYF
TRBJ2-7 many TRBD1 TRBV20-1 TGCAGTGCTAGCGACAGGGATGACACCTCCTACGAGCAGTACTTC CSASDRDDTSYEQYF
TRBJ1-1 many . TRBV6-2/TRBV6-3 TGTGCCAGCAGCGACGGGGGTATGAACACTGAAGCTTTCTTT CASSDGGMNTEAFF
TRBJ1-1 many . TRBV19 TGTGCCAGTAGTATCAATCCGGAGGGGGTGAACACTGAAGCTTTCTTT CASSINPEGVNTEAFF
TRBJ1-2 many TRBD1 TRBV7-2 TGTGCCAGCAGCTCCCCGGGACAGGGGCTAGATAACTATGGCTACACCTTC CASSSPGQGLDNYGYTF